This T cell receptor (beta chain) was sequenced during a study of sequential checkpoint blockade in melanoma. About the study: Matched biopsies came pretreatment and at week 13 for 20 to 25 patients.

There are 15 residues in the CDR3. Germline V CDR1 and CDR2: KGHSH, LQKENI. The V end was cut by 3 bases, the J end by 4 bases, with 15 bases between. The assay was immunoSEQ multiplex PCR, and TCRdb's table has in-frame clones only and misses some. The table lists about 9,000 clones, roughly a quarter of them singletons. Treatment reported: randomized to nivolumab then ipilimumab (arm A) or the reverse (arm B). This specimen consisted of tumor tissue (inferred from file names), obtained from a patient given nivolumab and ipilimumab in sequence. The J gene is TRBJ1-1, the V gene TRBV18; the D is unclear. The receptor comes from a human donor with melanoma. CDR3 DNA: TGTGCCAGCTCACCGACGTCGACCCGGACCACTGAAGCTTTCTTT. This translates into CASSPTSTRTTEAFF. The full variable domain, completed using reference TRBV18 and TRBJ1-1, is NAGVMQNPRHLVRRRGQEARLRCSPMKGHSHVYWYRQLPEEGLKFMVYLQKENIIDESGMPKERFSAEFPKEGPSILRIQQVVRGDSAAYFCASSPTSTRTTEAFFGQGTRLTVV.